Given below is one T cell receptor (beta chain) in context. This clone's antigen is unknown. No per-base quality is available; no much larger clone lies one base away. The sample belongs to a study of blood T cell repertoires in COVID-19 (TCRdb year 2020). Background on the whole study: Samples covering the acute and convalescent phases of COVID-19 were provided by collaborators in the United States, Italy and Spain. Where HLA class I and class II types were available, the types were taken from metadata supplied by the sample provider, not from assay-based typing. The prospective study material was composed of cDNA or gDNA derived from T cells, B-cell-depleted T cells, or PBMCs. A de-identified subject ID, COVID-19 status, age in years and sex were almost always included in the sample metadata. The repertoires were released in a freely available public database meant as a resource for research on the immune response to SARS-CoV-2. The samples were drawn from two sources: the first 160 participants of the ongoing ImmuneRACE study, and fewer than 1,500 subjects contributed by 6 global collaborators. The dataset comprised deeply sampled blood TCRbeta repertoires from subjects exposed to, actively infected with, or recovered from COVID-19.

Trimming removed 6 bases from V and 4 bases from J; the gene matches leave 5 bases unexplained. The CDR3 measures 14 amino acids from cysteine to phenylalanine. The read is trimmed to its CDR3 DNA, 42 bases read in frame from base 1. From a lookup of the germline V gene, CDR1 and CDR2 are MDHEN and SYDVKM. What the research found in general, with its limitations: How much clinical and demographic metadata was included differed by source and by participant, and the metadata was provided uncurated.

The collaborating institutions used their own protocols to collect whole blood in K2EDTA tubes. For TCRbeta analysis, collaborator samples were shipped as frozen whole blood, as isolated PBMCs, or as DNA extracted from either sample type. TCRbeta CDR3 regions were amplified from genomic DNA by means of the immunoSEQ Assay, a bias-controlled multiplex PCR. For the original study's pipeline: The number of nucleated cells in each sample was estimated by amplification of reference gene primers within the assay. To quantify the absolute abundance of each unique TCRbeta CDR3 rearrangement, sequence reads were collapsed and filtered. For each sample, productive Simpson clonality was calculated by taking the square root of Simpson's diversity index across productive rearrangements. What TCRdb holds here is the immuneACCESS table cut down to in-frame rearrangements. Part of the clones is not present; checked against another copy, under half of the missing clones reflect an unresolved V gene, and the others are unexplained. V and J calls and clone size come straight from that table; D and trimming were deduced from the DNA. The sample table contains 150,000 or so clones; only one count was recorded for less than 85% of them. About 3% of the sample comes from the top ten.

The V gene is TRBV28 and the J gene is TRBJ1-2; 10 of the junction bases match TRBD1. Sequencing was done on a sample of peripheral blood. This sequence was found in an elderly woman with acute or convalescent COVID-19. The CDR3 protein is CASRGDRGFYGYTF. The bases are TGTGCCAGCAGGGGGGACAGGGGATTCTATGGCTACACCTTC.